This entry lists 5 T cell receptor beta chains sequenced from one sample in a study of blood T cell repertoires in COVID-19. The protocol was immunoSEQ multiplex PCR, while the TCRdb copy is restricted to in-frame clones and leaves out a portion. The sample holds about 130,000 clones, more than 70% seen once. Sequenced input: peripheral blood. The origin of the receptors is a woman aged 55-69 years with acute or convalescent COVID-19.

This clone occurred once. V and J are TRBV4-1 and TRBJ2-7, with D unresolved. Trimming took off 1 base at V and 0 bases at J, with 16 bases between the two ends. The CDR3 runs 17 residues. The germline V gene has CDR1 MGHRA and CDR2 YSYEKL. This chain's CDR3 is CASSQGAGSPSSYEQYV. CDR3 coding DNA: TGCGCCAGCAGCCAAGGGGCAGGCTCCCCGAGCTCCTACGAGCAGTACGTC.

The V and J genes are TRBV3-1 (or the pseudogene TRBV3-2) and TRBJ1-5; a possible D gene is TRBD1 (5 bases). The ends were cut back, 1 base at V and 5 bases at J, with 9 bases in the middle. The CDR3 length is 14 residues. Per the germline V gene, CDR1 is LGHDT and CDR2 is YNNKEL (reference sequence). For the CDR3, the DNA is TGTGCCAGCAGCCAAGCAGGGTTGGATCAGCCCCAGCATTTT. Its translation is CASSQAGLDQPQHF.

The chain couples TRBV6-5 to TRBJ2-7; perhaps TRBD1 as D (6 bases). Germline loops: CDR1 MNHEY, CDR2 SVGAGI. With 5 bases removed from V and 2 bases from J, the gap between germline ends came to 16 bases. The CDR3 covers 15 residues. CDR3 nucleotide sequence: TGTGCCAGCAGTCCCCCAGGGGCCCTTGCCTACGAGCAGTACTTC. Its translation is CASSPPGALAYEQYF.

The chain joins TRBV3-1 (or the pseudogene TRBV3-2) to TRBJ1-5; D unresolved. Trimming took 4 bases from V and 6 from J, leaving 10 bases between them. Germline lookup yields CDR1 LGHDT and CDR2 YNNKEL (reference sequence). The CDR3 spans 13 residues. CDR3 sequence: CASSPLGVQPQHF. For the CDR3, the DNA is TGTGCCAGCAGCCCCCTCGGAGTTCAGCCCCAGCATTTT.

This clone has a handful of counts. This CDR3 reads CASSRGLAGELFF. CDR3 DNA sequence: TGCGCCAGCAGCCGCGGACTAGCCGGGGAGCTGTTTTTT. This chain uses TRBV10-1 with TRBJ2-2, with TRBD2 identical over 7 bases. The CDR3 contains 13 residues. The germline V gene encodes CDR1 WNHNN and CDR2 SYGVQD (reference sequence). V was pared by 6 bases and J by 6 bases, with 4 bases of the junction left unmatched.